A single sample is the source of the 31 T cell receptor beta chains below, sequenced in a study of shared clonotypes between healthy human individuals. Data came from immunoSEQ multiplex PCR; TCRdb stores just in-frame clones and leaves some out. Of over a million clones listed, approximately 97% are singletons. Sequencing was done on a sample of naive CD4+ T cells sorted from blood. Sample subset: CD45RA+ positively selected. Receptors were obtained from a man aged 25 to 40 in good health.

The chain has TRBV6-4 and TRBJ2-5; tentatively, D is TRBD2 (6 bases). CDR1 MRHNA and CDR2 SNTAGT come from the germline V gene. V was shortened by 7 bases and J by 2 bases, with 20 bases between the two germline ends. The CDR3 totals 16 residues. The chain's CDR3 is CASTPRESGVQETQYF. CDR3 in DNA: TGTGCCAGCACCCCCAGAGAATCGGGGGTACAAGAGACCCAGTACTTC.

This sequence joins TRBV19 and TRBJ1-5, with TRBD1 as a possible D gene (5 bases). The V end lost 7 bases, the J end lost 5 bases, and 15 bases lay between the germline ends. Germline CDR1 and CDR2: LNHDA and SQIVND (reference sequence). The CDR3 consists of 14 residues. CDR3 loop: CASTLGDPYQPQHF. CDR3 bases: TGTGCCAGTACATTGGGGGATCCCTATCAGCCCCAGCATTTT.

CDR3 nucleotide sequence: TGTGCCAGCAGTTTATCGATTCTCAGGGAGCAGTTCTTC. Its protein is CASSLSILREQFF. V and J are TRBV27 and TRBJ2-1, with D uncertain. V was cut by 0 bases and J by 10 bases, with 10 bases left in between. Germline V gene lookup returns CDR1 MNHEY and CDR2 SMNVEV (reference sequence). The CDR3 extends over 13 amino acids.

This sequence joins TRBV5-1 and TRBJ2-5, with D maybe TRBD2 (6 bases). The CDR3 consists of 14 residues. V dropped 4 bases and J dropped 2 bases, with 12 bases sitting between them. Germline V lookup: CDR1 SGHRS, CDR2 YFSETQ. CDR3 nucleotide sequence: TGCGCCAGCAGCCTTAGACTAGTTCAAGAGACCCAGTACTTC. Translating it yields CASSLRLVQETQYF.

Here the CDR3 reads CARTSGTDTQYF. The DNA of the CDR3 is TGTGCCAGGACTAGCGGCACAGATACGCAGTATTTT. This rearrangement joins TRBV28 to TRBJ2-3, with TRBD2 identical over 8 bases. Trimming cost V 9 bases and J 1 base; bases outside gene matches: 0. The CDR3 contains 12 residues. Germline V gives CDR1 MDHEN, CDR2 SYDVKM.

The rearrangement joins TRBV5-1 to TRBJ2-2; no clear D. Trimming removed 4 bases from V and 7 bases from J, with 17 bases in between. The CDR3 sequence is 15 residues long. Germline V gene data show CDR1 as SGHRS and CDR2 as YFSETQ. CDR3 protein: CASSPVPLGGGELFF. In DNA, the CDR3 is TGCGCCAGCAGCCCTGTCCCCCTGGGCGGCGGGGAGCTGTTTTTT.

The V and J genes are TRBV5-1 and TRBJ2-7, with 8 nucleotides matching TRBD1. CDR3 size: 14 residues. The J segment lost 2 bases and the V segment lost 4 bases, leaving 5 bases of the junction unmatched. CDR1 and CDR2 (germline): SGHRS, YFSETQ. CDR3 amino acids: CASSQDREAYEQYF. Here the CDR3 DNA reads TGCGCCAGCAGCCAGGACAGGGAGGCCTACGAGCAGTACTTC.

The rearrangement joins TRBV7-9 to TRBJ2-1; D unresolved. CDR3 size: 13 residues. V lost 4 bases and J 10 bases, leaving 14 bases between the germline ends. Germline CDR1 reads SEHNR; CDR2 reads FQNEAQ (reference sequence). The CDR3 nucleotides read TGTGCCAGCAGCTCCCACCATAATGGGGAGCAGTTCTTC. Protein: CASSSHHNGEQFF.

The V and J genes are TRBV10-1 and TRBJ2-7; D remains ambiguous. The CDR3 spans 11 residues. Germline values: CDR1 WNHNN, CDR2 SYGVQD (reference sequence). Trimming stripped 3 bases from V and 7 bases from J, with 7 bases between. CDR3 loop: CASSDGQEQYF. CDR3 DNA sequence: TGCGCCAGCAGTGATGGGCAGGAGCAGTACTTC.

CDR3 in amino acids: CASSELFNMNTEAFF. The DNA of the CDR3 is TGTGCCAGCTCAGAATTGTTCAACATGAACACTGAAGCTTTCTTT. This chain uses TRBV18 with TRBJ1-1; D uncertain. CDR1 is KGHSH, CDR2 LQKENI, per germline. The CDR3 loop spans 15 amino acids. V lost 5 bases to trimming and J lost 0 bases, with 13 bases between them.

CDR3 loop: CASSTGTGANVLTF. In DNA, the CDR3 is TGTGCCAGCAGCACGGGGACTGGGGCCAACGTCCTGACTTTC. The chain joins TRBV21-1 to TRBJ2-6; the table's TRBD2 call for D was not verified on the DNA. TRBV21-1 is flagged as a pseudogene. The CDR3 sequence is 14 residues long.

The chain carries TRBV5-5 and TRBJ2-7; possible D gene TRBD1, 6 bases. The CDR3 covers 16 residues. Trimming removed 3 bases at V and 2 bases at J, with 18 bases between. Germline CDR1 and CDR2: SGHKS and YYEKEE (reference sequence). In nucleotides, the CDR3 is TGTGCCAGCAGCTCCGAGGACAGCGATCGGACCTACGAGCAGTACTTC. This gives the protein CASSSEDSDRTYEQYF.

This chain joins TRBV10-1 and TRBJ2-1; either TRBD1 or TRBD2 may supply D (5 bases each). This CDR3 spans 14 amino acids. V lost 4 bases, J lost 10 bases, and 17 bases lay in between. Per the germline V gene, CDR1 is WNHNN and CDR2 is SYGVQD (reference sequence). CDR3 nucleotides: TGCGCCAGCAGTGTCCCAGGGAGACCCTGGGAGCAGTTCTTC. It yields the protein CASSVPGRPWEQFF.

This chain connects TRBV19 to TRBJ2-2; 10 bases agree with TRBD1. Per the germline V gene, CDR1 is LNHDA and CDR2 is SQIVND (reference sequence). CDR3 length: 14 residues. V gave up 6 bases and J gave up 7 bases; unmatched junction bases: 5. The CDR3 sequence is CASSRDRGNGELFF. In DNA form, the CDR3 reads TGTGCCAGTAGCCGGGACAGGGGAAACGGGGAGCTGTTTTTT.

The chain uses TRBV28 and TRBJ1-2; TRBD1 matches at 9 bases. CDR1 and CDR2 (germline): MDHEN, SYDVKM. The CDR3 extends over 18 amino acids. J gave up 4 bases and V 5 bases, and 17 bases lay outside the gene matches. The CDR3 nucleotides read TGTGCCAGCAGTGTGCCGGGCAACTGGGGACAGGGCCTCTATGGCTACACCTTC. This codes for CASSVPGNWGQGLYGYTF.

The chain couples TRBV11-2 to TRBJ1-1, with a weak D call TRBD1 (5 bases). The V gene's germline CDR1 is SGHAT and CDR2 FQNNGV. Trimming removed 1 base from V and 1 base from J, with 10 bases in between. The CDR3 covers 15 residues. The CDR3 reads CASSLAGVRNTEAFF. The CDR3 DNA reads TGTGCCAGCAGCTTAGCGGGGGTGCGGAACACTGAAGCTTTCTTT.

This clone was detected once. CDR3 protein: CASSLGQNPLAGGPDFAHEQYF. CDR3 in DNA: TGTGCCAGCAGCCTGGGACAGAACCCCTTAGCGGGAGGGCCGGATTTTGCCCACGAGCAGTACTTC. The rearrangement joins TRBV7-6 to TRBJ2-7, with TRBD2 identical over 11 bases. Germline trimming cut 5 bases from V and 5 bases from J; bases unmatched to any gene: 29. The CDR3 runs to 22 residues. Germline V CDR1 and CDR2: SGHVS, FNYEAQ.

This clone was counted a single time. This sequence joins TRBV7-8 and TRBJ2-7; 10 bases are a match to TRBD2. With 7 bases clipped from V and 3 bases from J, the junction kept 24 bases outside the gene matches. CDR3 length: 20 amino acids. Germline-derived CDR1 and CDR2 are SGHVS and FQNEAQ. CDR3 amino acids: CASTPRAASGSIGGHYEQYF. The DNA of the CDR3 is TGTGCCAGCACCCCCCGAGCGGCTAGCGGGAGTATCGGGGGACACTACGAGCAGTACTTC.

The chain carries TRBV5-1 and TRBJ1-1, with D maybe TRBD1 (5 bases). The CDR3 spans 13 residues. Trimming removed 4 bases from V and 5 bases from J, with 12 bases in between. Germline-derived CDR1 and CDR2 are SGHRS and YFSETQ. The CDR3: CASSPGTETEAFF. The CDR3 bases are TGCGCCAGCAGCCCCGGGACGGAGACTGAAGCTTTCTTT.

The chain has TRBV9 and TRBJ1-1; no definite D call. With 3 bases removed from V and 1 base from J, the gap between germline ends came to 7 bases. From germline, CDR1 is SGDLS and CDR2 YYNGEE. The CDR3 is 13 residues long. CDR3 sequence: CASSADGNTEAFF. The CDR3 nucleotides are TGTGCCAGCAGCGCCGACGGGAACACTGAAGCTTTCTTT.

The genes are TRBV27 and TRBJ2-3, with a possible D match to TRBD1 (5 bases). The CDR3 extends over 15 amino acids. Per the germline V gene, CDR1 is MNHEY and CDR2 is SMNVEV (reference sequence). V lost 5 bases, J lost 0 bases, and 12 bases lay in between. The CDR3 DNA sequence: TGTGCCAGCAGTCCCTCATGGGGCAGCACAGATACGCAGTATTTT. Translated: CASSPSWGSTDTQYF.

The rearrangement joins TRBV5-1 to TRBJ1-1; no reliable D call. Germline CDR1 reads SGHRS; CDR2 reads YFSETQ. Trimming left V 1 base short and J 5 bases short, with 9 bases between. The length of the CDR3 is 13 residues. The CDR3 DNA follows: TGCGCCAGCAGCTTGCGGGTTATGACTGAAGCTTTCTTT. It is translated as CASSLRVMTEAFF.

This rearrangement joins TRBV9 to TRBJ1-1; perhaps TRBD1 as D (6 bases). Trimming took off 4 bases at V and 4 bases at J, with 14 bases between the two ends. From germline, CDR1 is SGDLS and CDR2 YYNGEE. The CDR3 totals 14 residues. The CDR3 nucleotides are TGTGCCAGCAGCCCCAGGACAGACAGCACTGAAGCTTTCTTT. Its translation is CASSPRTDSTEAFF.

The J gene is TRBJ1-5, the V gene TRBV5-5, with a possible D match to TRBD1 (6 bases). The CDR3 length is 15 residues. CDR1 is SGHKS and CDR2 is YYEKEE in the germline V gene (reference sequence). Trimming shortened V by 0 bases and J by 5 bases, and 12 bases separated the two germline ends. CDR3 sequence reads: CASSLGGAPDQPQHF. CDR3 in DNA: TGTGCCAGCAGCTTGGGGGGGGCCCCAGATCAGCCCCAGCATTTT.

CDR3 amino acids: CASSEPLGVSGANVLTF. The CDR3 nucleotides are TGTGCCAGCAGTGAACCCCTAGGGGTTTCTGGGGCCAACGTCCTGACTTTC. This rearrangement joins TRBV2 to TRBJ2-6; D is perhaps TRBD1 (5 bases). Germline lookup yields CDR1 SNHLY and CDR2 FYNNEI. The CDR3 covers 17 residues. V lost 2 bases and J lost 1, with 12 bases in between.

V and J are TRBV2 and TRBJ1-1, with a possible D match to TRBD1 (5 bases). The V end lost 6 bases, the J end lost 0 bases, and 11 bases lay between the germline ends. CDR3 length: 14 residues. CDR1 is SNHLY, CDR2 FYNNEI, per germline. CDR3 DNA: TGTGCCAGCAGCCTGACAGCGATGAACACTGAAGCTTTCTTT. Residues: CASSLTAMNTEAFF.

This sequence joins TRBV9 and TRBJ2-7; 16 nucleotides agree with TRBD2. The CDR3 is 18 amino acids. The junction had 9 bases not matched to a gene; V was cut back by 0 bases and J by 6 bases. CDR1 is SGDLS, CDR2 YYNGEE, per germline. The CDR3 nucleotides read TGTGCCAGCAGCGTAGCCCCGGGACTAGCGGGAGGGCCGATCGAGCAGTACTTC. Protein product: CASSVAPGLAGGPIEQYF.

This chain links TRBV29-1 with TRBJ2-7, with a weak D call TRBD2 (5 bases). The CDR3 runs to 12 residues. Germline CDR1 and CDR2: SQVTM and ANQGSEA. V lost 6 bases to trimming and J lost 3 bases, with 12 bases between them. CDR3 nucleotides: TGCAGCGTGCGACCCCGGGGCTACGAGCAGTACTTC. As protein: CSVRPRGYEQYF.

The chain recombines TRBV11-3 with TRBJ2-1, with a possible D match to TRBD2 (5 bases). The CDR3 contains 15 residues. V lost 3 bases, J lost 6 bases, and 15 bases lay in between. Germline assignment: CDR1 SGHNT and CDR2 YENEEA. The CDR3 nucleotides are TGTGCCAGCAGCTTTTCTCCGACGGGGAGCAATGAGCAGTTCTTC. Translation gives CASSFSPTGSNEQFF.

The rearrangement links TRBV2 to TRBJ2-3; no firm D call. V was cut by 5 bases and J by 2 bases, with 5 bases left in between. Germline values: CDR1 SNHLY, CDR2 FYNNEI. The CDR3 extends over 12 amino acids. The CDR3 coding sequence is TGTGCCAGCAGTCCTAACACAGATACGCAGTATTTT. Its translation: CASSPNTDTQYF.

The J gene is TRBJ2-2, the V gene TRBV6-6; 7 bases line up with TRBD2. J was trimmed by 3 bases and V by 7 bases; bases with no gene match: 5. Per the germline V gene, CDR1 is MNHNY and CDR2 is SVGAGI (reference sequence). The CDR3 consists of 14 residues. CDR3 in DNA: TGTGCCAGCAACCCCGGGAGGCACACCGGGGAGCTGTTTTTT. Amino acid sequence: CASNPGRHTGELFF.